This T cell receptor (beta chain) appears in the sequencing data of a study of blood T cell repertoires in COVID-19. Overall study context: Spain, Italy and the United States supplied samples that represented acute and convalescent COVID-19. PBMCs, B-cell-depleted T cells, or T cells provided the cDNA or gDNA that made up the material.

Original data processing: It was from reference gene primer amplification that nucleated cell counts were estimated. Libraries were prepared by immunoSEQ multiplex PCR; TCRdb keeps only in-frame clonotypes and omits some of them. V, J and clone size reflect that table, while D and trimming were determined from the DNA. Among about 260,000 clones listed, 85% were seen once. The CDR3 runs to 13 residues. Trimming left V 9 bases short and J 4 bases short, with 12 bases between. CDR1 and CDR2 from the germline V gene are MNHEY and SMNVEV (reference sequence). The chain couples TRBV27 to TRBJ2-2, with TRBD1 as a possible D gene (6 bases). Sequenced material: peripheral blood. The TCR comes from a human donor in a cohort sampled during active COVID-19. The CDR3 protein is CASCRGGTGELFF. Written as DNA, the CDR3 is TGTGCCAGTTGCAGGGGTGGCACCGGGGAGCTGTTTTTT.